This TCR beta chain was identified during a study of CD8 T cells in Susac syndrome. Random hexamers served to reverse transcribe roughly 0.45 to 1 ug RNA. The CDR3 of TCR beta was amplified by immunoSEQ multiplex PCR across 54 Vbeta and 13 Jbeta. MiXCR was run by TCRdb on the immunoSEQ multiplex PCR reads, yielding one entry per CDR3 protein. The sample includes under 200,000 distinct CDR3 sequences, about 96% of them seen just once. This CDR3 contains 14 residues. Trimming removed 3 bases from V and 0 bases from J, with 9 bases in between. Germline V CDR1 and CDR2: MDHEN, SYDVKM. Sequencing of TCR beta was performed on blood CD8+ T cells and on blood CD4+ T cells. This clonotype came up a few times.

The genes are TRBV28 and TRBJ2-7; no clear D gene. The sequence derives from a human donor with Susac syndrome. The sample taken for sequencing was CD4+ T cells from PBMCs. In DNA form, the CDR3 reads TGTGCCAGCAGTTTGCTAGGGCCCTCCTACGAGCAGTACTTC. It is translated as CASSLLGPSYEQYF.